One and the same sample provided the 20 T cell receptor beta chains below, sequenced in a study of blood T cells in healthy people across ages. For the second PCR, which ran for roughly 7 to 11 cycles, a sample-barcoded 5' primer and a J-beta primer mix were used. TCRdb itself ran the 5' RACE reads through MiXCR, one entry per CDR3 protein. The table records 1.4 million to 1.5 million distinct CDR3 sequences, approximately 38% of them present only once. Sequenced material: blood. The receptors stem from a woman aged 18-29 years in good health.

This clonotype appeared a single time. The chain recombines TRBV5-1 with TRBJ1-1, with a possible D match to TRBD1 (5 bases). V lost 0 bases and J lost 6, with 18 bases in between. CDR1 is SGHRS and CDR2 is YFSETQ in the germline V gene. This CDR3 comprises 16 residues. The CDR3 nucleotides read TGCGCCAGCAGCTTGGAGATAGGGGAATTGGGCCCTGAAGCTTTCTTT. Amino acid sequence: CASSLEIGELGPEAFF.

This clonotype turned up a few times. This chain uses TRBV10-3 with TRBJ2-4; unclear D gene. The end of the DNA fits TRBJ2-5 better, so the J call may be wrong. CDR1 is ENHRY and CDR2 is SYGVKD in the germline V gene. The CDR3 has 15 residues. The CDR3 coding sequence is TGTGCCATCAGTAAAATTTTACAGCCGGGAGAGACCCAGTACTTC. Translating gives CAISKILQPGETQYF.

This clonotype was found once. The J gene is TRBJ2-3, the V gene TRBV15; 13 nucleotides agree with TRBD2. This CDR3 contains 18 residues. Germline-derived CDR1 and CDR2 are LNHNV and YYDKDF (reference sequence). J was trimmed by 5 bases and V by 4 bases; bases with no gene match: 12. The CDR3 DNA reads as TGTGCCACCAGCAACGCCTGGACTAGCGGGGGCCGCATAGATACGCAGTATTTT. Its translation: CATSNAWTSGGRIDTQYF.

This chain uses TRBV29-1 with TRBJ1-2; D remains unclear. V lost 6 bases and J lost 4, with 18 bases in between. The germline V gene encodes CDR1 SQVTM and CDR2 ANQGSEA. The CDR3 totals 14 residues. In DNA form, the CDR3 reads TGCAGCGTGGGGAAGACGGAGGGTCCCTATGGCTACACCTTC. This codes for CSVGKTEGPYGYTF.

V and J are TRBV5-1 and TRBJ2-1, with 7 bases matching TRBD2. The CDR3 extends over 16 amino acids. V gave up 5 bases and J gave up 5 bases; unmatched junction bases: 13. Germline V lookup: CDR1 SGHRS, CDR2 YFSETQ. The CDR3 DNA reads TGCGCCAGCAGATTTCGTTGGGAGGGCCGGGACAATGAGCAGTTCTTC. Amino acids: CASRFRWEGRDNEQFF. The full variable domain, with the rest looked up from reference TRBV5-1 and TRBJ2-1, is KAGVTQTPRYLIKTRGQQVTLSCSPISGHRSVSWYQQTPGQGLQFLFEYFSETQRNKGNFPGRFSGRQFSNSRSEMNVSTLELGDSALYLCASRFRWEGRDNEQFFGPGTRLTVL.

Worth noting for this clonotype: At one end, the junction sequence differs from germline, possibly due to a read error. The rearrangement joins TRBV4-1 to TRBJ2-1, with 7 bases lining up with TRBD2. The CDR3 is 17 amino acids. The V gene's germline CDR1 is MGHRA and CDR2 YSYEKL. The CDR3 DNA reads TGCGCCAGCAGCCAAGATCTGGGCGTGGGGGGGAGGGGTGAGAAGTTCTTC. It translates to CASSQDLGVGGRGEKFF.

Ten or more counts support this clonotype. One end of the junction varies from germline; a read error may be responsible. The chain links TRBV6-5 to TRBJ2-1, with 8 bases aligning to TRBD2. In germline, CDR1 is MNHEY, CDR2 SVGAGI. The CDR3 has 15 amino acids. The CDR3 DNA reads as TGCACCGTACGGGGGGGAAACGGTTGGGCCAATGAGCAGTTCTTC. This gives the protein CTVRGGNGWANEQFF.

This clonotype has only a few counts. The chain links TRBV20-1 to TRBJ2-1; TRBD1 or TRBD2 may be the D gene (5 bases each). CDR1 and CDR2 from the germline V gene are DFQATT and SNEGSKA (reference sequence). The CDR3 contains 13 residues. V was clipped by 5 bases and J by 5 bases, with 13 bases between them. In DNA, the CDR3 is TGCAGTGCTTTTTCCCGGGGCCACAATGAGCAGTTCTTC. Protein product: CSAFSRGHNEQFF.

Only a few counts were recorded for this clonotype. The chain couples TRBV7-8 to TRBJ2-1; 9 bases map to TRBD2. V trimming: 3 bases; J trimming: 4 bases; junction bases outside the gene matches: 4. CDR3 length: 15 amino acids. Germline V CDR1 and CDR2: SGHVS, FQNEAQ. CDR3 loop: CASSFASGTYNEQFF. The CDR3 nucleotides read TGTGCCAGCAGCTTTGCTAGCGGGACTTACAATGAGCAGTTCTTC.

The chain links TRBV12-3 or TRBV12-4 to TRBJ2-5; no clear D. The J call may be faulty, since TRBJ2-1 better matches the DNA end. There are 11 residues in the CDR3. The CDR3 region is CASQVQETQFF. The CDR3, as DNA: TGTGCCAGCCAGGTCCAAGAGACCCAGTTCTTC.

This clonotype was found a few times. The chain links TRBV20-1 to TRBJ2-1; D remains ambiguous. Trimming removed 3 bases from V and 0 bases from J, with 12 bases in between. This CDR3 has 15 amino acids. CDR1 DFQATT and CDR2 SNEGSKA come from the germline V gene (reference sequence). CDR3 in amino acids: CSASPPGVSYNEQFF. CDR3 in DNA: TGCAGTGCTAGTCCCCCAGGCGTCTCCTACAATGAGCAGTTCTTC.

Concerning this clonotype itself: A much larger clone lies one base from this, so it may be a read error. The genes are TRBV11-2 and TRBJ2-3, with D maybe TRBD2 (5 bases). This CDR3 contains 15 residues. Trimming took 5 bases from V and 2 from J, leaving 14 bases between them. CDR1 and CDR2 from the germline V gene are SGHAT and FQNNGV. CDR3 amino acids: CASSGEGVSTDTQYF. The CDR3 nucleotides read TGTGCCAGCAGCGGAGAGGGCGTGTCCACAGATACGCAGTATTTT.

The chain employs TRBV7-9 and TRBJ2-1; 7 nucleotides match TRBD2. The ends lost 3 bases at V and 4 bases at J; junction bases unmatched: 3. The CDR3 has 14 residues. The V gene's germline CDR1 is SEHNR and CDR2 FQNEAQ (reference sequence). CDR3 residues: CASSFGREYNEQFF. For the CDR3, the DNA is TGTGCCAGCAGCTTCGGGCGGGAGTACAATGAGCAGTTCTTC.

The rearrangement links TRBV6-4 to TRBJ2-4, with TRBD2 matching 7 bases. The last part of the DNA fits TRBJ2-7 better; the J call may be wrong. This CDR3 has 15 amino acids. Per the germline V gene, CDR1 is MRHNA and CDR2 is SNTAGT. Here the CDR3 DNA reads TGTGCCAGCAGTGACTGGCGGGAGTTTATCTACGAGCAGTACTTC. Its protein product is CASSDWREFIYEQYF.

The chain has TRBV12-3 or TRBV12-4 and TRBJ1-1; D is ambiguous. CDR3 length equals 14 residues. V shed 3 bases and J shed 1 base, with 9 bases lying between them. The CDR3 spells CASSFSTSNTEAFF. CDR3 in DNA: TGTGCCAGCAGTTTTTCTACATCGAACACTGAAGCTTTCTTT.

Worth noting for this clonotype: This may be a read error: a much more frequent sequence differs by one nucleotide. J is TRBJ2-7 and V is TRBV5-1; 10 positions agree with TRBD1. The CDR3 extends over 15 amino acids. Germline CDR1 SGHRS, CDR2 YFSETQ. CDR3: CTSSDWDRGLYEQYF. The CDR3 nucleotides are TGCACCAGCTCGGACTGGGACAGGGGCCTTTATGAGCAGTACTTC.

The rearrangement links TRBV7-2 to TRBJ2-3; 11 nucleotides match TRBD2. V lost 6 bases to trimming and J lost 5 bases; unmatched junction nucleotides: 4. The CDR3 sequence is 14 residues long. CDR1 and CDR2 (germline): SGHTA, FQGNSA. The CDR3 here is CASRPTSGVDTQYF. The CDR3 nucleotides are TGTGCCAGCAGGCCGACTAGCGGGGTAGATACGCAGTATTTT.

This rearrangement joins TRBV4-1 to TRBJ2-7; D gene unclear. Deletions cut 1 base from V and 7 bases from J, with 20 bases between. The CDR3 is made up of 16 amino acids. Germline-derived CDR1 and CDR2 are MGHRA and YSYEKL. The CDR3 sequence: CASSQAGWGTMNEQYF. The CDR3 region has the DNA TGCGCCAGCAGCCAAGCGGGTTGGGGAACAATGAATGAGCAGTACTTC.

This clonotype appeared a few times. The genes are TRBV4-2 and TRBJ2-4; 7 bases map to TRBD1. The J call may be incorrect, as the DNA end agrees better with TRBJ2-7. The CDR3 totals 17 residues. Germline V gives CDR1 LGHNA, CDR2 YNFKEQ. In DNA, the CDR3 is TGTGCCAGCAGCCAAGAGGTCACAGGGGCCTTCATCTACGAGCAGTACTTC. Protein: CASSQEVTGAFIYEQYF.

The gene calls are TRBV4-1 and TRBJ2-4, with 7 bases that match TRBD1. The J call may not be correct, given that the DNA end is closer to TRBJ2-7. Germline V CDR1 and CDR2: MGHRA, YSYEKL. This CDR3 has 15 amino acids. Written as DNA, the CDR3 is TGCGCCAGCAGCGGAGGCCCGGGACAGCCCTACGAGCAGTACTTC. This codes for CASSGGPGQPYEQYF.